One and the same sample provided the 27 T cell receptor beta chains below, sequenced in a study of OX40 agonist ivuxolimab in advanced cancers. Assay: immunoSEQ multiplex PCR; the TCRdb copy retains only in-frame clones and omits some. The sample has tens of thousands of clones; about 85% are singletons. The source was CD4+ or CD8+ T cells sorted from blood, collected in a trial of the OX40 agonist ivuxolimab. The receptors here all came from an adult with an advanced solid tumor such as melanoma, head and neck, liver or kidney cancer.

The chain carries TRBV2 and TRBJ2-7; 14 bases align to TRBD2. V shed 5 bases, J shed 6 bases, and the junction held 3 bases outside the gene matches. The CDR3 loop spans 14 amino acids. Germline CDR1 reads SNHLY; CDR2 reads FYNNEI. The CDR3, as DNA: TGTGCCAGCAGTCGACTAGCGGGGGGGGTCGAGCAGTACTTC. As protein: CASSRLAGGVEQYF.

The chain uses TRBV6-1 and TRBJ2-1, with 8 bases that match TRBD2. The V segment lost 3 bases and the J segment 6 bases; nucleotides outside the gene matches: 10. The germline V gene encodes CDR1 MNHNS and CDR2 SASEGT. This CDR3 comprises 16 residues. CDR3 sequence (DNA): TGTGCCAGCAGTGAGGCAAACGGGGGGGCGGGCAATGAGCAGTTCTTC. Its translation is CASSEANGGAGNEQFF.

This chain links TRBV7-8 with TRBJ1-5; possibly TRBD1 for D (5 bases). The germline gives CDR1 SGHVS, CDR2 FQNEAQ. Trimming removed 4 bases from V and 8 bases from J, with 12 bases in between. The CDR3 has 13 residues. The CDR3 DNA sequence: TGTGCCAGCAGCTCGACAGAATCAAAGCCCCAGCATTTT. This gives the protein CASSSTESKPQHF. The full variable domain, with the rest looked up from reference TRBV7-8 and TRBJ1-5, is GAGVSQSPRYKVAKRGQDVALRCDPISGHVSLFWYQQALGQGPEFLTYFQNEAQLDKSGLPSDRFFAERPEGSVSTLKIQRTQQEDSAVYLCASSSTESKPQHFGDGTRLSIL.

This chain uses TRBV5-1 with TRBJ1-6; weak D call: TRBD1 (5 bases). Looked up from germline, CDR1 is SGHRS and CDR2 is YFSETQ. CDR3 length: 15 residues. Trimming removed 0 bases from V and 7 bases from J, with 11 bases in between. The CDR3 nucleotides read TGCGCCAGCAGCTTGGATTCACCAGGGAATTCACCCCTCCACTTT. It codes for CASSLDSPGNSPLHF.

The CDR3 is CASSPGWGMNTEAFF. The CDR3 coding sequence is TGCGCCAGCAGCCCAGGTTGGGGCATGAACACTGAAGCTTTCTTT. V and J are TRBV5-1 and TRBJ1-1; possible D gene TRBD1, 5 bases. The CDR3 is made up of 15 amino acids. Trimming cost V 4 bases and J 0 bases, with 13 bases left between them. The germline gives CDR1 SGHRS, CDR2 YFSETQ.

V and J are TRBV19 and TRBJ2-5; 8 bases fit TRBD2. With 7 bases clipped from V and 2 bases from J, the junction kept 3 bases outside the gene matches. CDR3 length: 13 residues. Germline loops: CDR1 LNHDA, CDR2 SQIVND (reference sequence). CDR3: CASKVAGQETQYF. CDR3 coding DNA: TGTGCCAGTAAAGTAGCGGGACAAGAGACCCAGTACTTC.

This clone appeared a few times. In DNA, the CDR3 is TGCGCCAGCACCCCCCCTGGGGCTAGCGGGGACACCTACAATGAGCAGTTCTTC. This sequence encodes CASTPPGASGDTYNEQFF. The V call is TRBV10-1, the J call TRBJ2-1, with 9 positions matching TRBD2. This CDR3 has 18 residues. After removal of 7 bases from V and 2 bases from J, the junction contained 15 bases not matched to a gene. CDR1 and CDR2 from the germline V gene are WNHNN and SYGVQD (reference sequence).

This CDR3 reads CASSLGTGRSYEQYF. In nucleotides, the CDR3 is TGTGCCAGCAGTTTAGGGACAGGACGCTCCTACGAGCAGTACTTC. V and J are TRBV6-5 and TRBJ2-7, with 8 bases identical to TRBD1. The length of the CDR3 is 15 residues. V lost 4 bases, J lost 0 bases, and 5 bases stayed unmatched. Germline loops: CDR1 MNHEY, CDR2 SVGAGI.

The CDR3 sequence is CASSLDRHEQYF. The DNA for the CDR3 is TGTGCCAGCAGCTTGGACAGGCACGAGCAGTACTTC. The chain combines TRBV5-4 with TRBJ2-7; TRBD1 is a possible D gene (5 bases). Deletions cut 0 bases from V and 5 bases from J, with 6 bases between. The CDR3 totals 12 residues. Germline-derived CDR1 and CDR2 are SGHNT and YYREEE (reference sequence). Combining the CDR3 with reference TRBV5-4 and TRBJ2-7 gives the whole variable domain ETGVTQSPTHLIKTRGQQVTLRCSSQSGHNTVSWYQQALGQGPQFIFQYYREEENGRGNFPPRFSGLQFPNYSSELNVNALELDDSALYLCASSLDRHEQYFGPGTRLTVT.

V is TRBV6-5 and J is TRBJ2-1; D is ambiguous. The CDR3 is 11 residues long. The V gene's germline CDR1 is MNHEY and CDR2 SVGAGI. With 2 bases removed from V and 5 bases from J, the gap between germline ends came to 1 base. CDR3 DNA: TGTGCCAGCAGTTACAACAATGAGCAGTTCTTC. Translated, it gives CASSYNNEQFF.

V usage is TRBV27 and J usage is TRBJ1-5; D is ambiguous. The CDR3 consists of 13 residues. Per germline, CDR1 MNHEY and CDR2 SMNVEV (reference sequence). Trimming pared 3 bases from V and 8 bases from J, leaving 11 bases between. The CDR3 spells CASSFTWHEPQHF. CDR3 DNA sequence: TGTGCCAGCAGTTTCACATGGCACGAGCCCCAGCATTTT.

This clone was seen a few times. The chain has TRBV10-2 and TRBJ1-5; 9 bases match TRBD1. Germline trimming cut 6 bases from V and 0 bases from J; bases unmatched to any gene: 3. The CDR3 is 15 residues long. CDR1 WSHSY and CDR2 SAAADI come from the germline V gene. The CDR3, as DNA: TGCGCCAGCAGGGACAGGGGATATAGCAATCAGCCCCAGCATTTT. Translating gives CASRDRGYSNQPQHF.

V gene TRBV5-1 combines with J gene TRBJ2-1; 7 bases fit TRBD2. The CDR3 sequence is 15 residues long. The V gene's germline CDR1 is SGHRS and CDR2 YFSETQ. V was clipped by 0 bases and J by 3 bases; unmatched bases: 3. The DNA for the CDR3 is TGCGCCAGCAGCTTGGGGGAGGGGAACTACAATGAGCAGTTCTTC. It is translated as CASSLGEGNYNEQFF.

The chain links TRBV27 to TRBJ1-4; no reliable D call. Germline V gives CDR1 MNHEY, CDR2 SMNVEV (reference sequence). V was trimmed by 6 bases and J by 0 bases, leaving 11 bases between them. The CDR3 loop spans 15 amino acids. CDR3 sequence reads: CASRFSAATNEKLFF. DNA of the CDR3: TGTGCCAGCAGGTTCTCGGCCGCAACTAATGAAAAACTGTTTTTT.

The CDR3 DNA follows: TGTGCCAGCCGGAGCGAGTCTAACTATGGCTACACCTTC. Protein sequence: CASRSESNYGYTF. The chain combines TRBV25-1 with TRBJ1-2, with D unresolved. V was cut by 8 bases and J by 0 bases, with 10 bases left in between. This CDR3 has 13 residues. The germline CDR1 and CDR2 sequences are MGHDK and SYGVNS.

This CDR3 is CSVALTATITDTQYF. DNA for the CDR3: TGCAGCGTTGCCCTGACAGCCACTATCACAGATACGCAGTATTTT. This sequence joins TRBV29-1 and TRBJ2-3, with a weak D call TRBD1 (5 bases). Deletions cut 4 bases from V and 2 bases from J, with 16 bases between. Per germline, CDR1 SQVTM and CDR2 ANQGSEA. The CDR3 is 15 residues long.

The chain links TRBV11-3 to TRBJ2-1, with 11 bases fitting TRBD2. The CDR3 contains 14 residues. CDR1 is SGHNT, CDR2 YENEEA, per germline. V trimming: 1 base; J trimming: 8 bases; junction bases outside the gene matches: 1. This CDR3 is CASSLGTSGYEQFF. CDR3 coding DNA: TGTGCCAGCAGCTTAGGGACTAGCGGGTATGAGCAGTTCTTC.

The rearrangement joins TRBV5-1 to TRBJ1-6; weak D call: TRBD1 (5 bases). Trimming stripped 0 bases from V and 2 bases from J, with 6 bases between. The CDR3 covers 15 residues. The germline CDR1 and CDR2 sequences are SGHRS and YFSETQ. The CDR3 nucleotides read TGCGCCAGCAGCTTGGAGGGGACCTATAATTCACCCCTCCACTTT. Translated: CASSLEGTYNSPLHF.

The gene calls are TRBV7-9 and TRBJ2-5; 12 bases line up with TRBD2. Unmatched junction bases numbered 9, after V lost 5 bases and J lost 5 bases. Germline V CDR1 and CDR2: SEHNR, FQNEAQ (reference sequence). The CDR3 consists of 16 residues. The CDR3 spells CASSTASGGAEETQYF. The CDR3 DNA sequence: TGTGCCAGCAGCACGGCTAGCGGGGGGGCGGAGGAGACCCAGTACTTC.

This clone was found a few times. The junction and the germline gene differ at one end; a read error may be behind it. V and J are TRBV29-1 and TRBJ2-7; 10 bases are shared with TRBD1. Germline CDR1 and CDR2: SQVTM and ANQGSEA. The CDR3 is made up of 14 amino acids. CDR3 in DNA: TGCAGCGTGGAAGGGACAGGGGAGGCCTACGAGCAGTACTTC. Translated, it gives CSVEGTGEAYEQYF.

The chain couples TRBV11-3 to TRBJ2-2, with D maybe TRBD1 (6 bases). V was trimmed by 2 bases and J by 2 bases, leaving 12 bases between them. The CDR3 totals 16 residues. CDR1 is SGHNT and CDR2 is YENEEA in the germline V gene. CDR3 amino acids: CASSLIGTPNTGELFF. The DNA for the CDR3 is TGTGCCAGCAGCTTAATCGGGACACCTAACACCGGGGAGCTGTTTTTT.

V is TRBV5-3 and J is TRBJ2-5; maybe TRBD1 (6 bases). TRBV5-3 is sorted into the ORF group, with uncertain function. The V end was cut by 5 bases, the J end by 2 bases, with 16 bases between. The CDR3 has 15 amino acids. CDR3 sequence: CARRQGRVSQETQYF. In nucleotides, the CDR3 is TGTGCCAGAAGACAGGGTCGAGTATCACAAGAGACCCAGTACTTC.

CDR3 DNA: TGTGCCAGCAGCCCGACAGGGTCGAGCACAGATACGCAGTATTTT. Translated: CASSPTGSSTDTQYF. The rearrangement links TRBV6-6 to TRBJ2-3; the match to TRBD1 covers 7 bases. V trimming: 6 bases; J trimming: 0 bases; junction bases outside the gene matches: 6. There are 15 residues in the CDR3. Germline CDR1 is MNHNY and CDR2 is SVGAGI (reference sequence).

This chain links TRBV6-5 with TRBJ1-5; tentatively, D is TRBD1 (6 bases). This CDR3 is built from 14 residues. Per the germline V gene, CDR1 is MNHEY and CDR2 is SVGAGI. The ends were cut back, 5 bases at V and 4 bases at J, with 12 bases in the middle. The CDR3 DNA sequence: TGTGCCAGCAGTAGCAGGGGCCCTAATCAGCCCCAGCATTTT. Protein: CASSSRGPNQPQHF.

This clone has only a few counts. The same CDR3 arises from other DNA sequences in this sample as well. The chain is built from TRBV19 and TRBJ2-7; 9 bases line up with TRBD1. Germline-derived CDR1 and CDR2 are LNHDA and SQIVND (reference sequence). CDR3 size: 12 residues. With 9 bases clipped from V and 4 bases from J, the junction kept 4 bases outside the gene matches. Written as DNA, the CDR3 is TGTGCCAGCGGACAGGGGATTTACGAGCAGTACTTC. It is translated as CASGQGIYEQYF. The entire variable domain, with the rest obtained from reference TRBV19 and TRBJ2-7, is as follows: DGGITQSPKYLFRKEGQNVTLSCEQNLNHDAMYWYRQDPGQGLRLIYYSQIVNDFQKGDIAEGYSVSREKKESFPLTVTSAQKNPTAFYLCASGQGIYEQYFGPGTRLTVT.

The rearrangement uses TRBV19 and TRBJ1-2; no firm D call. The CDR3 extends over 15 amino acids. The germline V gene has CDR1 LNHDA and CDR2 SQIVND (reference sequence). V dropped 3 bases and J dropped 4 bases, with 15 bases sitting between them. CDR3 in amino acids: CASSMGSAPSYGYTF. The CDR3, as DNA: TGTGCCAGTAGTATGGGCTCTGCCCCTAGCTATGGCTACACCTTC. Complete variable domain (other parts from reference TRBV19 and TRBJ1-2): DGGITQSPKYLFRKEGQNVTLSCEQNLNHDAMYWYRQDPGQGLRLIYYSQIVNDFQKGDIAEGYSVSREKKESFPLTVTSAQKNPTAFYLCASSMGSAPSYGYTFGSGTRLTVV.

The J gene is TRBJ2-3, the V gene TRBV5-1; D may be TRBD1 (6 bases). V was cut by 4 bases and J by 0 bases, with 15 bases left in between. The length of the CDR3 is 16 residues. Per the germline V gene, CDR1 is SGHRS and CDR2 is YFSETQ. The CDR3: CASSASVGASTDTQYF. The CDR3 coding sequence is TGCGCCAGCAGCGCCTCCGTGGGGGCCAGCACAGATACGCAGTATTTT. The full variable domain, completed using reference TRBV5-1 and TRBJ2-3, is KAGVTQTPRYLIKTRGQQVTLSCSPISGHRSVSWYQQTPGQGLQFLFEYFSETQRNKGNFPGRFSGRQFSNSRSEMNVSTLELGDSALYLCASSASVGASTDTQYFGPGTRLTVL.